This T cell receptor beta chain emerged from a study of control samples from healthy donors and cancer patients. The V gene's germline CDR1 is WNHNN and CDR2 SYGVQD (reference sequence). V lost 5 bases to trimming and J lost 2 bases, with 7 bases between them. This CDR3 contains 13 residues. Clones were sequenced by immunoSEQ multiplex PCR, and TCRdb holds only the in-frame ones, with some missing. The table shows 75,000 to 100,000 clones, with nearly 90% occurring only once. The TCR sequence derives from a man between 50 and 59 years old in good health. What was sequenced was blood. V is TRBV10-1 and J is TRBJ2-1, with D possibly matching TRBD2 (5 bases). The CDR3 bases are TGCGCCAGCAGTAGCGGAGCCTACAATGAGCAGTTCTTC. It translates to CASSSGAYNEQFF.